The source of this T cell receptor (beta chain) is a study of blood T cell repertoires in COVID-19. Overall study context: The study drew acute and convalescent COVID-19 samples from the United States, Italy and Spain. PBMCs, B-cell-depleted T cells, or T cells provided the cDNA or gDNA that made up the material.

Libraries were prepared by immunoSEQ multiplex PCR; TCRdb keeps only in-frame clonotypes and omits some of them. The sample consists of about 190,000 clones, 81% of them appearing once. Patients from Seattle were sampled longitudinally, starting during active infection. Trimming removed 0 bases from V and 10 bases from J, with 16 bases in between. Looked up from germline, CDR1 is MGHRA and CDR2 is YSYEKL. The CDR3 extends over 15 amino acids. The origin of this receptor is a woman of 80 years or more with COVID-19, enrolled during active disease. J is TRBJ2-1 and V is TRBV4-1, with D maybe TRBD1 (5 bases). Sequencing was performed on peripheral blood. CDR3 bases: TGCGCCAGCAGCCAAGAGGGGCCAGGCGGTTGGGAGCAGTTCTTC. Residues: CASSQEGPGGWEQFF.